This entry lists 17 T cell receptor beta chains sequenced from one sample in a study of blood T cell repertoires in COVID-19. Generated by immunoSEQ multiplex PCR, the TCRdb table keeps only in-frame clones and is missing some. The sample records some 200,000 clones, 75% to 90% being singletons. Input material: peripheral blood. Every receptor here comes from a woman aged 40 to 50 with acute or convalescent COVID-19.

The chain has TRBV16 and TRBJ2-7, with D uncertain. The CDR3 contains 12 residues. The V gene's germline CDR1 is KGHSY and CDR2 FQNENV. Trimming took 4 bases from V and 0 from J, leaving 4 bases between them. The CDR3 region is CASSLSSYEQYF. In DNA form, the CDR3 reads TGTGCCAGCAGCCTCAGCTCCTACGAGCAGTACTTC.

This rearrangement joins TRBV27 to TRBJ1-1; D is perhaps TRBD1 (5 bases). The CDR3 covers 15 residues. V dropped 5 bases and J dropped 2 bases, with 15 bases sitting between them. Germline V gene data show CDR1 as MNHEY and CDR2 as SMNVEV (reference sequence). For the CDR3, the DNA is TGTGCCAGCAGTCGGAAAACAGGTGCAAACACTGAAGCTTTCTTT. This encodes CASSRKTGANTEAFF.

The chain carries TRBV5-6 and TRBJ2-2; 11 bases are shared with TRBD1. This CDR3 spans 16 amino acids. V was pared by 5 bases and J by 3 bases, with 6 bases of the junction left unmatched. In germline, CDR1 is SGHDT, CDR2 YYEEEE. CDR3: CASRIWGQGDTGELFF. CDR3 coding DNA: TGTGCCAGCAGAATCTGGGGACAGGGGGACACCGGGGAGCTGTTTTTT.

The rearrangement links TRBV25-1 to TRBJ2-7; the match to TRBD1 covers 9 bases. J was trimmed by 9 bases and V by 5 bases; bases with no gene match: 20. CDR1 is MGHDK and CDR2 is SYGVNS in the germline V gene. CDR3 length: 17 amino acids. In DNA form, the CDR3 reads TGTGCCAGCAGTCCTTTGGGACAGGGAGAACGGAGGTTTTTGCAGTACTTC. Amino acids: CASSPLGQGERRFLQYF.

This chain links TRBV2 with TRBJ1-1; TRBD1 matches at 10 bases. CDR1 is SNHLY and CDR2 is FYNNEI in the germline V gene. The V and J ends lost 6 bases and 4 bases, in that order; junction bases with no gene match: 2. This CDR3 region has 13 residues. The CDR3 bases are TGTGCCAGCAGGGGACAGGGGTCCACTGAAGCTTTCTTT. This codes for CASRGQGSTEAFF.

This rearrangement joins TRBV19 to TRBJ1-5; tentative D call: TRBD1 (5 bases). Germline values: CDR1 LNHDA, CDR2 SQIVND (reference sequence). This CDR3 region has 17 residues. V lost 3 bases, J lost 0 bases, and 15 bases lay in between. CDR3 sequence (DNA): TGTGCCAGTAGTATGCTTAGCCGGACACTTAGCAATCAGCCCCAGCATTTT. It translates to CASSMLSRTLSNQPQHF. Supplemented by reference TRBV19 and TRBJ1-5, the full variable domain reads DGGITQSPKYLFRKEGQNVTLSCEQNLNHDAMYWYRQDPGQGLRLIYYSQIVNDFQKGDIAEGYSVSREKKESFPLTVTSAQKNPTAFYLCASSMLSRTLSNQPQHFGDGTRLSIL.

The J gene is TRBJ2-1, the V gene TRBV28; a weak D match, TRBD1 (6 bases). V lost 5 bases to trimming and J lost 3 bases, with 14 bases between them. The CDR3 is 15 residues long. Germline V gene data show CDR1 as MDHEN and CDR2 as SYDVKM. CDR3 sequence: CASSPGDGGYNEQFF. CDR3 DNA sequence: TGTGCCAGCAGTCCAGGGGACGGAGGCTACAATGAGCAGTTCTTC.

This clone is a singleton in its sample. The chain carries TRBV2 and TRBJ2-5, with D possibly matching TRBD2 (5 bases). Germline V gives CDR1 SNHLY, CDR2 FYNNEI. The CDR3 has 13 residues. Trimming shortened V by 6 bases and J by 0 bases, and 8 bases separated the two germline ends. In DNA, the CDR3 is TGTGCCAGCAGCCGGGAAGACCAAGAGACCCAGTACTTC. It encodes CASSREDQETQYF.

The chain couples TRBV29-1 to TRBJ2-5, with TRBD2 matching over 8 bases. The CDR3 has 14 residues. Trimming took 4 bases from V and 1 from J; bases not matched to a gene: 5. CDR1 and CDR2 from the germline V gene are SQVTM and ANQGSEA. CDR3 amino acids: CSVATGGFQETQYF. The CDR3 DNA is TGCAGCGTTGCCACGGGGGGGTTCCAAGAGACCCAGTACTTC.

The rearrangement links TRBV6-2 or TRBV6-3 to TRBJ2-7; TRBD2 agrees at 12 bases. CDR1 MNHEY and CDR2 SVGEGT come from the germline V gene. Trimming cost V 4 bases and J 4 bases; bases outside gene matches: 8. The CDR3 consists of 16 residues. The CDR3 DNA reads TGTGCCAGCAGTTTAGCACTAGCGGGAGGATCGTACGAGCAGTACTTC. This sequence encodes CASSLALAGGSYEQYF.

This clone was detected once. The CDR3 protein is CASSLTGFYEQYF. CDR3 in DNA: TGTGCCAGCAGCTTAACAGGTTTCTACGAGCAGTACTTC. The chain couples TRBV11-2 to TRBJ2-7, with D possibly TRBD1 on 5 matching bases. The CDR3 has 13 residues. The ends were cut back, 2 bases at V and 3 bases at J, with 8 bases in the middle. Per the germline V gene, CDR1 is SGHAT and CDR2 is FQNNGV. Combining the CDR3 with reference TRBV11-2 and TRBJ2-7 gives the whole variable domain EAGVAQSPRYKIIEKRQSVAFWCNPISGHATLYWYQQILGQGPKLLIQFQNNGVVDDSQLPKDRFSAERLKGVDSTLKIQPAKLEDSAVYLCASSLTGFYEQYFGPGTRLTVT.

The rearrangement uses TRBV29-1 and TRBJ2-5; 10 nucleotides line up with TRBD2. The CDR3 totals 12 residues. The germline V gene has CDR1 SQVTM and CDR2 ANQGSEA. J was trimmed by 3 bases and V by 6 bases; bases with no gene match: 1. The CDR3: CSVGLAEETQYF. In nucleotides, the CDR3 is TGCAGCGTAGGACTAGCGGAAGAGACCCAGTACTTC.

This clone was seen only a few times. Other DNA sequences in this sample translate to the same CDR3. The chain links TRBV7-8 to TRBJ2-2; no clear D gene. Germline V gene data show CDR1 as SGHVS and CDR2 as FQNEAQ. Trimming took off 5 bases at V and 1 base at J, with 5 bases between the two ends. This CDR3 has 13 amino acids. The chain's CDR3 is CASSNQNTGELFF. The CDR3 DNA reads TGTGCCAGCAGCAATCAGAACACCGGGGAGCTGTTTTTT.

The chain has TRBV3-1 (or the pseudogene TRBV3-2) and TRBJ2-1, with D tentatively TRBD2 (5 bases). Trimming removed 0 bases at V and 4 bases at J, with 13 bases between. Germline V gives CDR1 LGHDT, CDR2 YNNKEL (reference sequence). The CDR3 runs 16 residues. The CDR3 loop is CASSQDLTPGYNEQFF. CDR3 sequence (DNA): TGTGCCAGCAGCCAAGATCTGACCCCGGGGTACAATGAGCAGTTCTTC.

The CDR3 region is CATSDWGGTQGAPETQYF. Here the CDR3 DNA reads TGTGCCACCAGTGATTGGGGGGGGACCCAGGGGGCTCCAGAGACCCAGTACTTC. The rearrangement joins TRBV24-1 to TRBJ2-5; possibly TRBD1 for D (8 bases). This CDR3 has 18 amino acids. CDR1 and CDR2 from the germline V gene are KGHDR and SFDVKD. V was cut by 2 bases and J by 4 bases, with 22 bases left in between.

The V and J genes are TRBV5-1 and TRBJ2-3; D not resolved. This CDR3 has 14 amino acids. V lost 4 bases, J lost 0 bases, and 9 bases lay in between. Looked up from germline, CDR1 is SGHRS and CDR2 is YFSETQ. CDR3 sequence reads: CASSIESSTDTQYF. The CDR3 DNA follows: TGCGCCAGCAGCATAGAGTCTAGCACAGATACGCAGTATTTT. The whole variable domain, filled in from reference TRBV5-1 and TRBJ2-3, reads KAGVTQTPRYLIKTRGQQVTLSCSPISGHRSVSWYQQTPGQGLQFLFEYFSETQRNKGNFPGRFSGRQFSNSRSEMNVSTLELGDSALYLCASSIESSTDTQYFGPGTRLTVL.

V and J are TRBV5-1 and TRBJ1-4; TRBD1 is a possible D gene (5 bases). The V and J ends lost 1 base and 4 bases respectively, with 20 bases between them. The germline gives CDR1 SGHRS, CDR2 YFSETQ. CDR3 length equals 18 residues. In DNA form, the CDR3 reads TGCGCCAGCAGCTTGCGCCCGCTGACAGACAGCCTTAATGAAAAACTGTTTTTT. Translation: CASSLRPLTDSLNEKLFF.